This T cell receptor beta chain is drawn from a study of cytomegalovirus exposure and HLA in healthy donors. General study results and limits: The study put 150 or so TCR beta chains on its list as cytomegalovirus-associated. Being indistinguishable, some V segments were excluded, TRBV6-2 and TRBV6-3 among them.

It was with 60 Vbeta and 13 Jbeta primers that the PCR ran. Some clones are missing from TCRdb's copy, which holds only in-frame ones; the method was immunoSEQ multiplex PCR. The sample lists about 120,000 clones, about 10% occurring once. J was trimmed by 5 bases and V by 4 bases; bases with no gene match: 4. The CDR3 has 14 residues. Germline lookup yields CDR1 SEHNR and CDR2 FQNEAQ (reference sequence). As to this clone: Its antigen remains unknown.

This TCR came from a young woman in good health and CMV-seropositive. The V gene is TRBV7-9, the J gene TRBJ2-1, with 8 bases fitting TRBD2. Sample: PBMCs. The CDR3 sequence: CASSSGTSNNEQFF. CDR3 DNA sequence: TGTGCCAGCAGCTCCGGGACTAGTAACAATGAGCAGTTCTTC.